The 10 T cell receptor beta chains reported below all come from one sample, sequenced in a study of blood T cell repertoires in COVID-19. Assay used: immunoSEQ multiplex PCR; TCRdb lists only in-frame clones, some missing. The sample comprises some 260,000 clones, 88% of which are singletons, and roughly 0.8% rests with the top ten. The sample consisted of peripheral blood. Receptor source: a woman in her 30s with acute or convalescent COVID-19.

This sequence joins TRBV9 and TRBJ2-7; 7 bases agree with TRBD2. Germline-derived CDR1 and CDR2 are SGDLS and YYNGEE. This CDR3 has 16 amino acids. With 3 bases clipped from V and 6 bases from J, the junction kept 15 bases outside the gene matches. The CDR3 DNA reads TGTGCCAGCAGCGCCTCTGGCGGGAGAGTAGCAGGCGAGCAGTACTTC. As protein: CASSASGGRVAGEQYF. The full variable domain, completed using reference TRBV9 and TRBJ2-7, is DSGVTQTPKHLITATGQRVTLRCSPRSGDLSVYWYQQSLDQGLQFLIQYYNGEERAKGNILERFSAQQFPDLHSELNLSSLELGDSALYFCASSASGGRVAGEQYFGPGTRLTVT.

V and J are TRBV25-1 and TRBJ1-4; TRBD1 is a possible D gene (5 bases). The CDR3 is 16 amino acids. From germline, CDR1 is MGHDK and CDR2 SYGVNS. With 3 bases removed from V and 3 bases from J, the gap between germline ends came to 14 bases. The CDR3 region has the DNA TGTGCCAGCAGTGACCCGGGGGTTCTTTCTAATGAAAAACTGTTTTTT. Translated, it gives CASSDPGVLSNEKLFF.

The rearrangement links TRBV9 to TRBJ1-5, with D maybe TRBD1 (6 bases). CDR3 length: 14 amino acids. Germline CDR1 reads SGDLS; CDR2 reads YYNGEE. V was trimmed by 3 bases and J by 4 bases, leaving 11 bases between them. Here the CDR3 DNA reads TGTGCCAGCAGCGCAGGGGAGGGGAATCAGCCCCAGCATTTT. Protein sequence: CASSAGEGNQPQHF.

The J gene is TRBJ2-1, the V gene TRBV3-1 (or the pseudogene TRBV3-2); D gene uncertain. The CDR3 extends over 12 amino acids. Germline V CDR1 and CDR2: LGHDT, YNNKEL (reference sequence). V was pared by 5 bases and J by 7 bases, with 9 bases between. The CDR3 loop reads CASSLLVNEQFF. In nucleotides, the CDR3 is TGTGCCAGCAGCTTACTCGTAAATGAGCAGTTCTTC.

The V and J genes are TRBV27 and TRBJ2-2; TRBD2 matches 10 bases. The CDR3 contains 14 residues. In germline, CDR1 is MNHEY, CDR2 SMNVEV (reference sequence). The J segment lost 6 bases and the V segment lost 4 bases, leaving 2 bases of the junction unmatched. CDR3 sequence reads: CASSSGTSAGELFF. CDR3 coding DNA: TGTGCCAGCAGTTCTGGGACTAGCGCCGGGGAGCTGTTTTTT.

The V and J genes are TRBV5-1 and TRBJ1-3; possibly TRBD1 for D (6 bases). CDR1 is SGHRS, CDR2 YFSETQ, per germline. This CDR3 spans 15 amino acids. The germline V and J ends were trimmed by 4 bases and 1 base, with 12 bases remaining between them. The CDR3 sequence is CASSPGTLSGNTIYF. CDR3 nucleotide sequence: TGCGCCAGCAGCCCCGGGACACTATCTGGAAACACCATATATTTT.

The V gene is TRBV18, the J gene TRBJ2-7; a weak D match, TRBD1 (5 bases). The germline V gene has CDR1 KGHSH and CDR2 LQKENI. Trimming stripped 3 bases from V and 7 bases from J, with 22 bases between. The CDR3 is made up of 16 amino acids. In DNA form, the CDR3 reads TGTGCCAGCTCACCTCGGATTCCCAGGGTAGGAGAAGAGCAGTACTTC. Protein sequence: CASSPRIPRVGEEQYF.

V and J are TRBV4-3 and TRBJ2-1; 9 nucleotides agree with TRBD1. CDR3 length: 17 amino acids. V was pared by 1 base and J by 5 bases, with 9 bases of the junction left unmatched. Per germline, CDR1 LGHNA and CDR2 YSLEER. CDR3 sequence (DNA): TGCGCCAGCAGCCAAGCAGCCGGGACAGGGTTTCACAATGAGCAGTTCTTC. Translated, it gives CASSQAAGTGFHNEQFF.

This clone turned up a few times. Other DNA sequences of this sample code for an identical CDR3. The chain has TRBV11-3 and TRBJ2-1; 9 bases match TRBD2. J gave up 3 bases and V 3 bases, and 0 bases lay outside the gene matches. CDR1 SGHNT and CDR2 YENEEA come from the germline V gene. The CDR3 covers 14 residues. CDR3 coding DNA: TGTGCCAGCAGCTTGACTAGCGGCTACAATGAGCAGTTCTTC. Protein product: CASSLTSGYNEQFF.

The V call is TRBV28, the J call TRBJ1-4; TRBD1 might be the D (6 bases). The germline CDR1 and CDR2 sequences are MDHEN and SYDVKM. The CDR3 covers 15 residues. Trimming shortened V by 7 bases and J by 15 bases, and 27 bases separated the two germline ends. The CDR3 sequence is CASKPITGPGGRLFF. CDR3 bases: TGTGCCAGCAAACCCATAACAGGGCCGGGCGGAAGATTGTTTTTT. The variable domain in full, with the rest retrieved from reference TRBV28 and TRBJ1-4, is DVKVTQSSRYLVKRTGEKVFLECVQDMDHENMFWYRQDPGLGLRLIYFSYDVKMKEKGDIPEGYSVSREKKERFSLILESASTNQTSMYLCASKPITGPGGRLFFGSGTQLSVL.